This T cell receptor (beta chain) is drawn from a study of identical twins. Germline CDR1 is SGHAT and CDR2 is FQDESV (reference sequence). The CDR3 consists of 18 residues. V was clipped by 5 bases and J by 1 base, with 18 bases between them. Ten or more counts support this clonotype. MiXCR, run by TCRdb on the 5' RACE reads, gives a single entry per CDR3 protein. The repertoire holds about 430,000 distinct CDR3 sequences, with under 20% as singletons. The TCR comes from a man in his fifties in good health. The chain is built from TRBV11-1 and TRBJ2-6; tentatively, D is TRBD1 (7 bases). The sample taken for sequencing was naive T cells sorted from blood. The CDR3 sequence: CASSRETGSVSGANVLTF. CDR3 bases: TGTGCCAGCAGCCGGGAGACAGGGTCCGTATCTGGGGCCAACGTCCTGACTTTC. Based on the CDR3 plus reference TRBV11-1 and TRBJ2-6, the full variable domain is EAEVAQSPRYKITEKSQAVAFWCDPISGHATLYWYRQILGQGPELLVQFQDESVVDDSQLPKDRFSAERLKGVDSTLKIQPAELGDSAMYLCASSRETGSVSGANVLTFGAGSRLTVL.